This record covers a single T cell receptor beta chain. The entry originates in a study of blood T cell repertoires in COVID-19. Overall study: T cells, B-cell-depleted T cells, or PBMCs provided the cDNA or gDNA that served as material.

TCRdb's copy holds only in-frame clones and misses some; the assay was immunoSEQ multiplex PCR. The top ten clones hold 4.4% of a sample with roughly 230,000 clones, about 86% of them seen once. V was clipped by 4 bases and J by 4 bases; unmatched bases: 13. The V gene's germline CDR1 is SQVTM and CDR2 ANQGSEA. The CDR3 totals 16 residues. The sequence was collected from a man aged 50 to 60 with active or convalescent COVID-19. The chain employs TRBV29-1 and TRBJ1-1, with 9 bases that match TRBD1. Sequences were obtained from peripheral blood. The CDR3 is CSVADRGVFYGTEAFF. CDR3 nucleotides: TGCAGCGTTGCTGACAGGGGGGTATTTTATGGCACTGAAGCTTTCTTT.